One and the same sample provided the 9 T cell receptor beta chains below, sequenced in a study of T-cell reconstitution after alpha-beta-depleted transplantation in children. TCRbeta library construction was performed incorporating unique molecular identifiers. TCRdb re-called the PCR reads with MiXCR, one entry per CDR3 protein. The top ten hold over 5% of the sample, which has around 200,000 distinct CDR3 sequences, approximately 9.5% seen once. Sequencing was performed on PBMCs from the stem cell graft donor, taken from the stem cell graft. The receptors here all came from a human donor who donated a stem cell graft to a child with acute lymphoblastic leukemia.

This clonotype was found a few times. The chain combines TRBV3-1 with TRBJ2-1, with D perhaps TRBD2 (5 bases). Germline assignment: CDR1 LGHDT and CDR2 YNNKEL (reference sequence). The CDR3 runs 13 residues. The V end lost 2 bases, the J end lost 9 bases, and 11 bases lay between the germline ends. The CDR3 DNA reads TGTGCCAGCAGCCAAATCGGGGTCGGTGAGCAGTTCTTC. Its translation is CASSQIGVGEQFF.

This clonotype showed up just a few times. The CDR3 reads CASSQDGRAASYNSPLHF. DNA for the CDR3: TGCGCCAGCAGCCAAGATGGGAGGGCGGCCTCCTATAATTCACCCCTCCACTTT. This chain connects TRBV4-1 to TRBJ1-6; no reliable D call. This CDR3 contains 18 residues. Trimming removed 0 bases from V and 0 bases from J, with 12 bases in between. Per germline, CDR1 MGHRA and CDR2 YSYEKL.

V usage is TRBV5-5 and J usage is TRBJ1-5, with 11 bases lining up with TRBD1. The CDR3 has 15 amino acids. Looked up from germline, CDR1 is SGHKS and CDR2 is YYEKEE (reference sequence). V was pared by 6 bases and J by 4 bases, with 6 bases of the junction left unmatched. The CDR3 DNA is TGTGCCAGCACACCGGGACAGGGGGGGAATCAGCCCCAGCATTTT. Translation: CASTPGQGGNQPQHF.

The sample holds a few counts of this clonotype. The CDR3 is CASSISSRGNYGYTF. The DNA for the CDR3 is TGTGCCAGTAGTATTTCATCCAGGGGCAACTATGGCTACACCTTC. The rearrangement links TRBV19 to TRBJ1-2; possible D gene TRBD1, 6 bases. This CDR3 comprises 15 residues. Germline V CDR1 and CDR2: LNHDA, SQIVND (reference sequence). Trimming took 3 bases from V and 2 from J, leaving 13 bases between them.

This clonotype was observed at least ten times. The chain joins TRBV6-5 to TRBJ1-1; D not resolved. The germline gives CDR1 MNHEY, CDR2 SVGAGI. Trimming removed 4 bases from V and 6 bases from J, with 12 bases in between. CDR3 size: 13 residues. The CDR3 loop reads CASSSMPLAEAFF. CDR3 bases: TGTGCCAGCAGTTCGATGCCTCTAGCTGAAGCTTTCTTT.

The sample holds a few counts of this clonotype. The V and J genes are TRBV29-1 and TRBJ2-3; tentative D call: TRBD1 (5 bases). Germline V lookup: CDR1 SQVTM, CDR2 ANQGSEA. V was pared by 3 bases and J by 2 bases, with 9 bases between. The CDR3 extends over 13 amino acids. The CDR3 region is CSVDRADTDTQYF. The CDR3 nucleotides are TGCAGCGTTGACAGGGCGGACACAGATACGCAGTATTTT.

This clonotype was seen more than once but under ten times. CDR3: CASSLSGGPSGGYTF. The CDR3, as DNA: TGTGCCAGCAGTCTCTCCGGGGGGCCCTCCGGAGGCTACACCTTC. J is TRBJ1-2 and V is TRBV12-3 or TRBV12-4; a possible D gene is TRBD1 (6 bases). The V gene lost 5 bases and the J gene lost 8 bases, with 21 bases spanning the gap. This CDR3 spans 15 amino acids.

The J gene is TRBJ1-1, the V gene TRBV15, with D tentatively TRBD1 (5 bases). The germline CDR1 and CDR2 sequences are LNHNV and YYDKDF (reference sequence). V shed 5 bases and J shed 6 bases, with 19 bases lying between them. The CDR3 has 15 amino acids. The CDR3 sequence is CATSVPTRGSAEAFF. The CDR3 nucleotides are TGTGCCACCAGCGTTCCTACAAGGGGCTCCGCTGAAGCTTTCTTT. Full variable domain (rest looked up from reference TRBV15 and TRBJ1-1): DAMVIQNPRYQVTQFGKPVTLSCSQTLNHNVMYWYQQKSSQAPKLLFHYYDKDFNNEADTPDNFQSRRPNTSFCFLDIRSPGLGDTAMYLCATSVPTRGSAEAFFGQGTRLTVV.

This chain joins TRBV7-9 and TRBJ2-3; D gene ambiguous. This CDR3 is 14 amino acids long. Deletions cut 2 bases from V and 4 bases from J, with 10 bases between. Germline lookup yields CDR1 SEHNR and CDR2 FQNEAQ (reference sequence). The CDR3 spells CASSLNSLPDTQYF. DNA of the CDR3: TGTGCCAGCAGCTTAAATTCCCTTCCAGATACGCAGTATTTT. Full variable domain (rest looked up from reference TRBV7-9 and TRBJ2-3): DTGVSQNPRHKITKRGQNVTFRCDPISEHNRLYWYRQTLGQGPEFLTYFQNEAQLEKSRLLSDRFSAERPKGSFSTLEIQRTEQGDSAMYLCASSLNSLPDTQYFGPGTRLTVL.